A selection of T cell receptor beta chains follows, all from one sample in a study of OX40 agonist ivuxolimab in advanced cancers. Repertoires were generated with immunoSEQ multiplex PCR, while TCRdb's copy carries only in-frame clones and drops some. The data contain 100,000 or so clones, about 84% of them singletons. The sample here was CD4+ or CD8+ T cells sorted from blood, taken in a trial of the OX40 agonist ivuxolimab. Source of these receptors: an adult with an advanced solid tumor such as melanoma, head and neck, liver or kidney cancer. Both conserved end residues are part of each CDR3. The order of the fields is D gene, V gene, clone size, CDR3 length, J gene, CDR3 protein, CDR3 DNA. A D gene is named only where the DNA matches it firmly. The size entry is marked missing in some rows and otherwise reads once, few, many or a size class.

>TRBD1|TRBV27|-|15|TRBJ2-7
CASSSKTGGTYEQYF
TGTGCCAGCAGTTCGAAGACAGGGGGTACCTACGAGCAGTACTTC
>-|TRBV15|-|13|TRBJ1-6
CATSGDTNSPLHF
TGTGCCACCAGCGGGGACACTAATTCACCCCTCCACTTT
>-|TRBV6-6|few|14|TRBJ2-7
CASSLKDAGLEQYF
TGTGCCAGCAGTTTGAAGGACGCGGGGCTCGAGCAGTACTTC
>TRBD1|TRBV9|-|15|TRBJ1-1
CASSPDRGHGTEAFF
TGTGCCAGCAGCCCGGACAGGGGGCATGGGACTGAAGCTTTCTTT
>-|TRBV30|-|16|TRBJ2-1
CAWSVRGKTGYNEQFF
TGTGCCTGGAGTGTACGGGGCAAGACCGGCTACAATGAGCAGTTCTTC
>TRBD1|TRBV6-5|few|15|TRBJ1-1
CASSSTGGPYTEAFF
TGTGCCAGCAGTTCGACAGGGGGCCCGTACACTGAAGCTTTCTTT
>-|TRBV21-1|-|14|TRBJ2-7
CASSKGEDLHEQYF
TGTGCCAGCAGCAAAGGAGAGGATCTCCACGAGCAGTACTTC
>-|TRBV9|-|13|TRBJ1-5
CASSVGENQPQHF
TGTGCCAGCAGCGTAGGAGAGAACCAGCCCCAGCATTTT
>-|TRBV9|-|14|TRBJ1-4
CASSRQGTNEKLFF
TGTGCCAGCAGCAGACAAGGGACTAATGAAAAACTGTTTTTT
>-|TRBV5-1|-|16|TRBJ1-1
CASSLGQIGVNTEAFF
TGCGCCAGCAGCCTAGGACAGATCGGCGTGAACACTGAAGCTTTCTTT
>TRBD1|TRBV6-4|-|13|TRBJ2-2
CASSDTGAGELFF
TGTGCCAGCAGTGACACAGGGGCCGGGGAGCTGTTTTTT
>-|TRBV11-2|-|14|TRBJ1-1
CASSRLTGNTEAFF
TGTGCCAGCAGCCGCCTGACGGGGAACACTGAAGCTTTCTTT
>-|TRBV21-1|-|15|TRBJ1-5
CASIRPSFSNQPQHF
TGTGCCAGCATCAGACCGTCTTTTAGTAATCAGCCCCAGCATTTT
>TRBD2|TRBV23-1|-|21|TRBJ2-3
CASSQSTGVAGTGSSTDTQYF
TGCGCCAGCAGTCAATCGACGGGGGTAGCGGGTACGGGATCTAGCACAGATACGCAGTATTTT
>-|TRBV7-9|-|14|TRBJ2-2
CASSPQGGSGELFF
TGTGCCAGCAGCCCCCAGGGAGGCAGCGGGGAGCTGTTTTTT
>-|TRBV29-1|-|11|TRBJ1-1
CSVEVDWGAFF
TGCAGCGTTGAGGTCGATTGGGGGGCTTTCTTT
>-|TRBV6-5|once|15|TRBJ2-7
CASSYERPLPYEQYF
TGTGCCAGCAGTTACGAGCGACCCCTGCCCTACGAGCAGTACTTC
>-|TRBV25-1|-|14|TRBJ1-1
CASSDTGLNTEAFF
TGTGCCAGCAGTGACACAGGGTTGAACACTGAAGCTTTCTTT
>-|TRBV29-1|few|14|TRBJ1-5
CSVQQGQGNQPQHF
TGCAGCGTTCAGCAGGGACAAGGCAATCAGCCCCAGCATTTT
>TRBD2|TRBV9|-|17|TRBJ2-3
CASSVVGAGGSTDTQYF
TGTGCCAGCAGCGTAGTTGGGGCGGGAGGAAGCACAGATACGCAGTATTTT
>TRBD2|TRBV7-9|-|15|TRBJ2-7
CASSSGTSGNYEQYF
TGTGCCAGCAGCTCAGGGACTAGCGGGAACTACGAGCAGTACTTC
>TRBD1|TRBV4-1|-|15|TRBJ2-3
CASAPRGPVTDTQYF
TGCGCCAGCGCCCCCAGGGGGCCGGTTACAGATACGCAGTATTTT
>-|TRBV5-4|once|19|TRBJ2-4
CASSLEPGGQKSAKNIQYF
TGTGCCAGCAGCTTGGAGCCGGGGGGCCAGAAGAGCGCCAAAAACATTCAGTACTTC
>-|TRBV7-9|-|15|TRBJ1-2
CASSLDLTALYGYTF
TGTGCCAGCAGCTTAGATCTGACGGCCCTGTATGGCTACACCTTC
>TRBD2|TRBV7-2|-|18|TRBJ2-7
CASSLRVGTSGGSYEQYF
TGTGCCAGCAGCTTAAGAGTGGGAACTAGCGGGGGCTCCTACGAGCAGTACTTC